A single sample is the source of the 16 T cell receptor beta chains below, sequenced in a study of beta chain features in type 1 diabetes. The authors reverse transcribed all of the isolated RNA, so sequencing captured expressed TCRB transcripts. Profiling relied on immunoSEQ multiplex PCR, and the TCRdb table lists in-frame clones only, not all of them. The sample contains 110,000 or so clones, roughly 43% of which appear only once. Sequencing was performed on stem cell memory CD4+ T cells from blood. The receptors derive from a woman aged 18-29 years in good health.

The rearrangement joins TRBV7-2 to TRBJ2-1; TRBD1 aligns across 7 bases. Germline CDR1 reads SGHTA; CDR2 reads FQGNSA. The V segment lost 4 bases and the J segment 3 bases; nucleotides outside the gene matches: 6. The length of the CDR3 is 15 residues. The CDR3 region is CASSSTGNRYNEQFF. The CDR3 bases are TGTGCCAGCAGCTCGACAGGGAATCGCTACAATGAGCAGTTCTTC. Full variable domain (missing parts from reference TRBV7-2 and TRBJ2-1): GAGVSQSPSNKVTEKGKDVELRCDPISGHTALYWYRQSLGQGLEFLIYFQGNSAPDKSGLPSDRFSAERTGGSVSTLTIQRTQQEDSAVYLCASSSTGNRYNEQFFGPGTRLTVL.

The V gene is TRBV29-1, the J gene TRBJ2-1, with TRBD2 as a possible D gene (6 bases). The length of the CDR3 is 16 residues. V gave up 4 bases and J gave up 2 bases, with 18 bases separating them. Germline V lookup: CDR1 SQVTM, CDR2 ANQGSEA. The CDR3 nucleotides read TGCAGCGTTGGCCCTGGTGGGGGGAGAACCTACAATGAGCAGTTCTTC. As protein: CSVGPGGGRTYNEQFF.

The V gene is TRBV28, the J gene TRBJ1-2, with TRBD1 as a possible D gene (5 bases). The germline V and J ends were trimmed by 6 bases and 3 bases, with 26 bases remaining between them. Germline V CDR1 and CDR2: MDHEN, SYDVKM. The CDR3 loop spans 18 amino acids. The CDR3 region has the DNA TGTGCCAGCAGACCCCCGGGTCCCTCAGGGCTCCGGTACTATGGCTACACCTTC. This translates into CASRPPGPSGLRYYGYTF.

The chain recombines TRBV6-6 with TRBJ2-4, with 7 bases lining up with TRBD1. The germline CDR1 and CDR2 sequences are MNHNY and SVGAGI (reference sequence). The V gene end was trimmed by 6 bases and the J gene end by 9 bases; junction bases not matched to a gene: 11. This CDR3 is 14 amino acids long. This CDR3 is CASSPRQGVVIQYF. CDR3 DNA: TGTGCCAGCAGCCCCAGGCAGGGGGTGGTCATTCAGTACTTC.

V is TRBV19 and J is TRBJ1-4, with D possibly being TRBD1 (5 bases). Germline loops: CDR1 LNHDA, CDR2 SQIVND (reference sequence). The CDR3 covers 14 residues. The V and J ends lost 5 bases and 8 bases respectively, with 15 bases between them. CDR3 sequence: CASSSTGVYEKLFF. CDR3 DNA: TGTGCCAGTAGTTCAACGGGGGTATACGAAAAACTGTTTTTT.

This clone was counted a few times. This chain connects TRBV19 to TRBJ2-7; tentative D call: TRBD1 (5 bases). The germline V gene has CDR1 LNHDA and CDR2 SQIVND (reference sequence). The V gene lost 1 base and the J gene lost 4 bases, with 14 bases spanning the gap. CDR3 length: 15 residues. The CDR3 coding sequence is TGTGCCAGTAGTATAGTGTGGACACGACGATACGAGCAGTACTTC. Its translation is CASSIVWTRRYEQYF.

This chain links TRBV5-4 with TRBJ1-1; TRBD1 matches at 8 bases. V was pared by 0 bases and J by 4 bases, with 8 bases of the junction left unmatched. Per germline, CDR1 SGHNT and CDR2 YYREEE (reference sequence). The CDR3 is 16 amino acids. The CDR3 bases are TGTGCCAGCAGCTTGGGGACAGGGACGAGGGGCACTGAAGCTTTCTTT. Amino acid sequence: CASSLGTGTRGTEAFF.

This sequence joins TRBV19 and TRBJ1-1; 9 positions agree with TRBD1. V was clipped by 5 bases and J by 0 bases; unmatched bases: 13. The CDR3 loop spans 18 amino acids. Germline loops: CDR1 LNHDA, CDR2 SQIVND (reference sequence). The CDR3 DNA sequence: TGTGCCAGTAGTCCGCAGCTGGGACAGGGTGGGGTGAACACTGAAGCTTTCTTT. Protein sequence: CASSPQLGQGGVNTEAFF.

This rearrangement joins TRBV6-5 to TRBJ1-1; TRBD1 is a possible D gene (6 bases). The germline gives CDR1 MNHEY, CDR2 SVGAGI. V shed 6 bases and J shed 0 bases, with 11 bases lying between them. The CDR3 covers 14 residues. CDR3 in amino acids: CASRYRTVNTEAFF. CDR3 nucleotides: TGTGCCAGCAGATACCGGACAGTGAACACTGAAGCTTTCTTT.

This clone has only a few counts. In DNA form, the CDR3 reads TGTGCCTGGAGTTTACCAGGCCATGGCTACACCTTC. Protein: CAWSLPGHGYTF. The chain employs TRBV30 and TRBJ1-2, with no clear D. CDR3 size: 12 residues. V lost 2 bases and J lost 6, with 10 bases in between. Germline V gives CDR1 GTSNPN, CDR2 SVGIG (reference sequence).

The V gene is TRBV5-1, the J gene TRBJ1-2, with unresolved D. Germline assignment: CDR1 SGHRS and CDR2 YFSETQ. The CDR3 is 13 amino acids. Trimming pared 1 base from V and 5 bases from J, leaving 9 bases between. As DNA, the CDR3 is TGCGCCAGCAGCTTGAGGCAGGAATATGGCTACACCTTC. Encoded protein: CASSLRQEYGYTF.

The chain is built from TRBV6-6 and TRBJ2-7; 9 bases match TRBD1. There are 13 residues in the CDR3. The J segment lost 5 bases and the V segment lost 6 bases, leaving 5 bases of the junction unmatched. CDR1 is MNHNY, CDR2 SVGAGI, per germline (reference sequence). The CDR3: CASSLQGANEQYF. The CDR3 coding sequence is TGTGCCAGCAGCTTACAGGGGGCCAACGAGCAGTACTTC.

The chain links TRBV6-5 to TRBJ1-1; D unclear. The germline CDR1 and CDR2 sequences are MNHEY and SVGAGI. With 5 bases removed from V and 3 bases from J, the gap between germline ends came to 10 bases. CDR3 length equals 13 residues. The CDR3 DNA is TGTGCCAGCAGTACAGCCCTTGACACTGAAGCTTTCTTT. It codes for CASSTALDTEAFF.

This chain connects TRBV10-2 to TRBJ2-5, with 8 bases matching TRBD1. The CDR3 runs to 16 residues. The junction had 11 bases not matched to a gene; V was cut back by 3 bases and J by 5 bases. CDR1 is WSHSY, CDR2 SAAADI, per germline. The CDR3 coding sequence is TGCGCCAGCAGTGAAGCCGGACAGGGCCCCAGGGAGACCCAGTACTTC. Encoded protein: CASSEAGQGPRETQYF.

V and J are TRBV5-4 and TRBJ2-7; 8 bases match TRBD2. The CDR3 is made up of 14 amino acids. V shed 0 bases, J shed 4 bases, and the junction held 3 bases outside the gene matches. The V gene's germline CDR1 is SGHNT and CDR2 YYREEE (reference sequence). CDR3 DNA sequence: TGTGCCAGCAGCTTGGGACTAGCGTTGTACGAGCAGTACTTC. It specifies CASSLGLALYEQYF. Complete variable domain (other parts from reference TRBV5-4 and TRBJ2-7): ETGVTQSPTHLIKTRGQQVTLRCSSQSGHNTVSWYQQALGQGPQFIFQYYREEENGRGNFPPRFSGLQFPNYSSELNVNALELDDSALYLCASSLGLALYEQYFGPGTRLTVT.

This clone was recorded a few times. This chain joins TRBV6-1 and TRBJ2-7, with 7 bases aligning to TRBD1. Trimming cost V 8 bases and J 2 bases; bases outside gene matches: 9. There are 14 residues in the CDR3. Germline CDR1 reads MNHNS; CDR2 reads SASEGT. The CDR3 DNA reads TGTGCCAGCGGAAACCGGGACAGAGCCTACGAGCAGTACTTC. Protein: CASGNRDRAYEQYF.